The 31 T cell receptor beta chains listed next were all sequenced from one sample in a study of beta chain features in type 1 diabetes. Study conclusions and caveats: All four CD4+ subsets of Type 1 diabetes patients contained TCRB CDR3s that were moderately but significantly shorter.

Reverse transcribing all isolated RNA meant expressed TCRB transcripts were sequenced. Produced via immunoSEQ multiplex PCR; TCRdb's table is partial and in-frame only. This sample carries some 660,000 clones, around 15% of them seen once, and the ten largest clones take less than 0.04%. No antigen has been assigned to these receptors. Sequenced material: naive CD4+ T cells from blood. The receptors stem from a man aged 18 to 29 with type 1 diabetes.

This clone was picked up a small number of times. J is TRBJ2-3 and V is TRBV5-4, with D tentatively TRBD2 (5 bases). Per germline, CDR1 SGHNT and CDR2 YYREEE (reference sequence). This CDR3 is 19 amino acids long. Trimming cost V 3 bases and J 2 bases, with 25 bases left between them. For the CDR3, the DNA is TGTGCCAGCAGCTCTCCAGCGGCCCCAAAAGGGAAGAACACAGATACGCAGTATTTT. Its translation is CASSSPAAPKGKNTDTQYF.

This rearrangement joins TRBV10-3 to TRBJ1-2, with D perhaps matching TRBD1 (5 bases). CDR1 and CDR2 (germline): ENHRY, SYGVKD. V dropped 4 bases and J dropped 4 bases, with 13 bases sitting between them. The CDR3 is 14 amino acids. CDR3 sequence: CAISAGLLFYGYTF. CDR3 in DNA: TGTGCCATCAGTGCAGGGCTGCTCTTCTATGGCTACACCTTC.

The table lists this clone with a few counts. CDR3 amino acids: CASSSGTGGLTQYF. The CDR3 coding sequence is TGTGCCAGCAGCTCGGGGACAGGGGGATTGACCCAGTACTTC. The V and J genes are TRBV9 and TRBJ2-5; TRBD1 matches at 11 bases. The CDR3 runs to 14 residues. Losses at the gene ends were 4 bases for V and 7 bases for J; bases not matched to a gene: 6. Germline lookup yields CDR1 SGDLS and CDR2 YYNGEE. Looking up the rest from reference TRBV9 and TRBJ2-5 gives the full variable domain: DSGVTQTPKHLITATGQRVTLRCSPRSGDLSVYWYQQSLDQGLQFLIQYYNGEERAKGNILERFSAQQFPDLHSELNLSSLELGDSALYFCASSSGTGGLTQYFGPGTRLLVL.

The chain links TRBV18 to TRBJ1-1; D perhaps matches TRBD1 (6 bases). Germline CDR1 KGHSH, CDR2 LQKENI. The V end lost 5 bases, the J end lost 3 bases, and 13 bases lay between the germline ends. The CDR3 has 14 residues. CDR3 protein: CASSRDRTYTEAFF. In DNA, the CDR3 is TGTGCCAGCTCAAGAGACAGGACCTACACTGAAGCTTTCTTT.

The chain uses TRBV18 and TRBJ1-2; D uncertain. The CDR3 has 13 amino acids. The V end was cut by 0 bases, the J end by 5 bases, with 7 bases between. CDR1 is KGHSH, CDR2 LQKENI, per germline. Written as DNA, the CDR3 is TGTGCCAGCTCACCACCGGCTTTGTATGGCTACACCTTC. Translated, it gives CASSPPALYGYTF.

This clone showed up just a few times. This sequence joins TRBV29-1 and TRBJ1-5; no firm D call. Germline loops: CDR1 SQVTM, CDR2 ANQGSEA. CDR3 length equals 13 residues. V was pared by 5 bases and J by 4 bases, with 12 bases between. Written as DNA, the CDR3 is TGCAGCGTTACTAATGCGTGGAATCAGCCCCAGCATTTT. This sequence encodes CSVTNAWNQPQHF.

The genes are TRBV27 and TRBJ2-4, with D unclear. From germline, CDR1 is MNHEY and CDR2 SMNVEV (reference sequence). V lost 2 bases, J lost 5 bases, and 10 bases lay in between. CDR3 length: 14 amino acids. Here the CDR3 DNA reads TGTGCCAGCAGTTTAGGTACACTCCAAAACATTCAGTACTTC. Its translation is CASSLGTLQNIQYF.

The V call is TRBV7-2, the J call TRBJ1-1; 7 bases match TRBD1. CDR3 length equals 14 residues. After removal of 3 bases from V and 1 base from J, the junction contained 2 bases not matched to a gene. Germline CDR1 SGHTA, CDR2 FQGNSA. In DNA, the CDR3 is TGTGCCAGCAGCTTGGACAGGTGGAACACTGAAGCTTTCTTT. Translating it yields CASSLDRWNTEAFF.

This chain uses TRBV30 with TRBJ1-6; D call uncertain. Germline V CDR1 and CDR2: GTSNPN, SVGIG (reference sequence). The CDR3 is made up of 14 amino acids. V shed 2 bases and J shed 0 bases, with 5 bases lying between them. The CDR3 nucleotides are TGTGCCTGGAGTCAGAGCTCCTATAATTCACCCCTCCACTTT. Encoded protein: CAWSQSSYNSPLHF.

This clone was detected only a few times. The chain couples TRBV5-4 to TRBJ1-1; unclear D gene. Deletions cut 4 bases from V and 0 bases from J, with 10 bases between. The CDR3 has 14 amino acids. The germline V gene has CDR1 SGHNT and CDR2 YYREEE (reference sequence). The CDR3 DNA reads as TGTGCCAGCAGCCCCACCCTCCTGAACACTGAAGCTTTCTTT. Translating gives CASSPTLLNTEAFF.

This sequence joins TRBV7-2 and TRBJ2-7; 7 nucleotides align to TRBD1. The CDR3 is 15 residues long. Germline CDR1 is SGHTA and CDR2 is FQGNSA. J was trimmed by 2 bases and V by 3 bases; bases with no gene match: 7. This CDR3 reads CASSFQTGSPYEQYF. In nucleotides, the CDR3 is TGTGCCAGCAGCTTCCAGACAGGGTCACCCTACGAGCAGTACTTC.

The chain couples TRBV4-1 to TRBJ2-1; 7 bases are a match to TRBD2. There are 15 residues in the CDR3. Germline V gene data show CDR1 as MGHRA and CDR2 as YSYEKL. Trimming took 2 bases from V and 9 from J; bases not matched to a gene: 10. In DNA, the CDR3 is TGCGCCAGCAGCCAACCGCGGACTAGAGTCGTTGAGCAGTTCTTC. The encoded protein is CASSQPRTRVVEQFF.

This chain uses TRBV5-1 with TRBJ2-5; 13 nucleotides line up with TRBD2. CDR1 SGHRS and CDR2 YFSETQ come from the germline V gene. The CDR3 totals 14 residues. The trim removed 4 bases at V and 7 bases at J, leaving 4 bases unmatched. CDR3 DNA sequence: TGCGCCAGCAGCGGACTAGCGGGAGATGTGACCCAGTACTTC. This sequence encodes CASSGLAGDVTQYF.

CDR3 in amino acids: CAWSVKEGVAIQYF. Written as DNA, the CDR3 is TGTGCCTGGAGTGTAAAGGAAGGGGTGGCCATTCAGTACTTC. The chain combines TRBV30 with TRBJ2-4; TRBD1 is a possible D gene (5 bases). The CDR3 consists of 14 residues. Looked up from germline, CDR1 is GTSNPN and CDR2 is SVGIG (reference sequence). The germline V and J ends were trimmed by 0 bases and 9 bases, with 15 bases remaining between them.

The rearrangement joins TRBV27 to TRBJ1-2; possibly TRBD1 for D (6 bases). Germline CDR1 and CDR2: MNHEY and SMNVEV (reference sequence). The V gene lost 3 bases and the J gene lost 2 bases, with 13 bases spanning the gap. The CDR3 covers 15 residues. The CDR3 loop reads CASSLFPGANYGYTF. CDR3 DNA: TGTGCCAGCAGTTTGTTCCCGGGGGCAAACTATGGCTACACCTTC.

This clone has more than one count but fewer than ten. The chain joins TRBV7-9 to TRBJ1-6; D is uncertain. CDR3 length: 19 amino acids. Germline V gene data show CDR1 as SEHNR and CDR2 as FQNEAQ (reference sequence). The V end was cut by 4 bases, the J end by 3 bases, with 22 bases between. The CDR3 loop is CASSSAKDKPSFYNSPLHF. For the CDR3, the DNA is TGTGCCAGCAGCTCTGCAAAAGACAAGCCAAGCTTCTATAATTCACCCCTCCACTTT.

V is TRBV6-6 and J is TRBJ1-1; D gene ambiguous. This CDR3 spans 12 amino acids. Germline loops: CDR1 MNHNY, CDR2 SVGAGI (reference sequence). V was clipped by 6 bases and J by 13 bases, with 18 bases between them. The CDR3: CASRTQARIDFF. The CDR3 DNA sequence: TGTGCCAGCAGGACACAAGCGCGGATTGATTTCTTT.

J is TRBJ1-1 and V is TRBV25-1; TRBD1 matches 7 bases. The CDR3 has 13 residues. The V segment lost 6 bases and the J segment 5 bases; nucleotides outside the gene matches: 6. CDR1 is MGHDK, CDR2 SYGVNS, per germline. DNA for the CDR3: TGTGCCAGCAGGACCCCAGGGGGTACTGAAGCTTTCTTT. Encoded protein: CASRTPGGTEAFF.

This clone appeared a few times. This chain links TRBV9 with TRBJ2-7; the D gene is possibly TRBD1 (5 bases). Germline lookup yields CDR1 SGDLS and CDR2 YYNGEE. V was clipped by 0 bases and J by 0 bases, with 10 bases between them. This CDR3 contains 15 residues. CDR3 in amino acids: CASSVAAQVSYEQYF. CDR3 DNA: TGTGCCAGCAGCGTAGCTGCACAGGTCTCCTACGAGCAGTACTTC.

This clone occurred a few times. The J gene is TRBJ1-5, the V gene TRBV29-1, with a possible D match to TRBD1 (5 bases). Germline CDR1 SQVTM, CDR2 ANQGSEA. The CDR3 contains 15 residues. Trimming removed 4 bases at V and 0 bases at J, with 13 bases between. The CDR3 DNA follows: TGCAGCGTTGTTGCGCAGGGCGATAGCAATCAGCCCCAGCATTTT. As protein: CSVVAQGDSNQPQHF.

V and J are TRBV7-2 and TRBJ2-1; 9 positions match TRBD2. Germline V lookup: CDR1 SGHTA, CDR2 FQGNSA. With V trimmed by 5 bases and J by 8 bases, 13 bases remained unmatched. CDR3 length equals 16 residues. CDR3 region: CASSRGGTSRAHEQFF. The CDR3, as DNA: TGTGCCAGCAGCCGAGGGGGGACTAGCAGGGCTCATGAGCAGTTCTTC.

In the case of this clone: The junction departs from germline at one end; a sequencing error may be responsible. This CDR3 reads CNVELAGGSEQYF. The CDR3 DNA reads TGCAACGTTGAACTAGCGGGAGGGAGCGAGCAGTACTTC. The chain couples TRBV29-1 to TRBJ2-7; 13 bases agree with TRBD2. The length of the CDR3 is 13 residues. Germline V gene data show CDR1 as SQVTM and CDR2 as ANQGSEA.

Only a few counts were recorded for this clone. The chain joins TRBV11-3 to TRBJ2-5; 10 nucleotides match TRBD1. CDR1 and CDR2 (germline): SGHNT, YENEEA. With V trimmed by 5 bases and J by 4 bases, 4 bases remained unmatched. The CDR3 sequence is 14 residues long. CDR3 residues: CASSVGQGSETQYF. The CDR3 nucleotides read TGTGCCAGCAGCGTGGGACAGGGGTCAGAGACCCAGTACTTC.

This clone was counted only a few times. The chain employs TRBV21-1 and TRBJ1-4; the D call in the table, TRBD1, was not verified against the DNA. TRBV21-1 is designated a pseudogene. The CDR3 is 18 amino acids. CDR3 sequence: CASSPCPGQTATNEKLFF. The DNA for the CDR3 is TGTGCCAGCAGCCCCTGCCCGGGACAGACAGCAACTAATGAAAAACTGTTTTTT.

V usage is TRBV27 and J usage is TRBJ2-3; no definite D call. Trimming removed 5 bases at V and 2 bases at J, with 8 bases between. This CDR3 comprises 13 residues. Germline assignment: CDR1 MNHEY and CDR2 SMNVEV (reference sequence). The CDR3 nucleotides read TGTGCCAGCAGTATGGCTACCACAGATACGCAGTATTTT. Its protein is CASSMATTDTQYF.

V is TRBV27 and J is TRBJ1-2; perhaps TRBD1 as D (6 bases). Germline CDR1 and CDR2: MNHEY and SMNVEV (reference sequence). V was cut by 5 bases and J by 7 bases, with 20 bases left in between. The CDR3 extends over 15 amino acids. The CDR3 DNA follows: TGTGCCAGCAGTCCCGGCCCTTGGGGGGCAGGTGGCTACACCTTC. Its protein product is CASSPGPWGAGGYTF.

This chain links TRBV30 with TRBJ1-5; the D gene is possibly TRBD1 (6 bases). The length of the CDR3 is 14 residues. Trimming left V 5 bases short and J 3 bases short, with 14 bases between. Germline loops: CDR1 GTSNPN, CDR2 SVGIG (reference sequence). The CDR3 loop is CAWAITGFNQPQHF. For the CDR3, the DNA is TGTGCCTGGGCCATCACAGGGTTCAATCAGCCCCAGCATTTT.

The CDR3 protein is CASSAQGGDTQYF. CDR3 in DNA: TGTGCCAGCAGCGCACAGGGGGGGGATACGCAGTATTTT. The chain uses TRBV9 and TRBJ2-3; TRBD1 might be the D (8 bases). CDR3 length equals 13 residues. V dropped 3 bases and J dropped 6 bases, with 11 bases sitting between them. Germline V lookup: CDR1 SGDLS, CDR2 YYNGEE.

This clone has just a few counts. The chain has TRBV30 and TRBJ2-1; perhaps TRBD2 as D (6 bases). V lost 5 bases and J 7 bases, leaving 18 bases between the germline ends. The V gene's germline CDR1 is GTSNPN and CDR2 SVGIG (reference sequence). CDR3 length equals 14 residues. The DNA of the CDR3 is TGTGCCTGGGAAGGACTACTAGGTCGGAATGAGCAGTTCTTC. Its translation: CAWEGLLGRNEQFF.

The V gene is TRBV30, the J gene TRBJ2-5; no definite D call. The V gene lost 0 bases and the J gene lost 1 base, with 9 bases spanning the gap. Germline CDR1 and CDR2: GTSNPN and SVGIG (reference sequence). The CDR3 loop spans 14 amino acids. For the CDR3, the DNA is TGTGCCTGGAGTGTACGTGTCACCCAAGAGACCCAGTACTTC. It translates to CAWSVRVTQETQYF.

The rearrangement links TRBV19 to TRBJ2-2, with 15 positions matching TRBD2. The length of the CDR3 is 17 residues. Trimming cost V 5 bases and J 5 bases; bases outside gene matches: 6. Germline V gives CDR1 LNHDA, CDR2 SQIVND (reference sequence). The CDR3 DNA reads TGTGCCAGTAGTCCAGAGGGACTAGCGGGGGGTACCGGGGAGCTGTTTTTT. This gives the protein CASSPEGLAGGTGELFF.